The 8 T cell receptor beta chains below all came from one sample that was sequenced in a study of T-cell memory formation after mild COVID-19. MiXCR, applied by TCRdb to the 5' RACE reads, yields one record per CDR3 protein. This repertoire shows 530,000 or so distinct CDR3 sequences, roughly 17% found once; its top ten account for just over 8%. The material sequenced was PBMCs or a T cell subset sorted from them (not recorded which). Every receptor here comes from an adult woman who had mild COVID-19 (a few samples of this study predate the infection). Cell type and time point are not known.

A few counts support this clonotype. The chain carries TRBV7-6 and TRBJ2-7, with a weak D call TRBD1 (6 bases). This CDR3 region has 17 residues. CDR1 SGHVS and CDR2 FNYEAQ come from the germline V gene. V lost 2 bases, J lost 0 bases, and 17 bases lay in between. CDR3 residues: CASSLSRFRQDSYEQYF. The CDR3 DNA follows: TGTGCCAGCAGCTTATCTAGGTTCCGACAGGACTCCTACGAGCAGTACTTC.

This clonotype was detected a few times. The CDR3 region has the DNA TGTGCCAGCAGTTTAAGGGAGCGGGAGCGCCCGGGAGAGACCCAGTACTTC. Translated: CASSLRERERPGETQYF. The rearrangement joins TRBV12-3 or TRBV12-4 to TRBJ2-5, with TRBD2 identical over 8 bases. With V trimmed by 2 bases and J by 4 bases, 12 bases remained unmatched. The CDR3 runs 17 residues.

About this clonotype itself: Sequence at one end of the junction differs from germline and may be a read error. The V call is TRBV12-3 or TRBV12-4, the J call TRBJ2-6; 8 bases match TRBD1. The CDR3 contains 13 residues. The CDR3 nucleotides are TGTGCCAGCAGTTGGACAGGGTACCGGCGGCGGGCTTTC. Amino acid sequence: CASSWTGYRRRAF.

The chain recombines TRBV4-2 with TRBJ2-3; 10 bases agree with TRBD2. J gave up 4 bases and V 5 bases, and 15 bases lay outside the gene matches. Germline loops: CDR1 LGHNA, CDR2 YNFKEQ. The CDR3 length is 18 residues. The CDR3 loop is CASSKRVSSGGASDTQYF. The CDR3 DNA reads as TGTGCCAGCAGCAAAAGGGTTTCAAGCGGGGGGGCCTCAGATACGCAGTATTTT.

This clonotype was picked up a small number of times. V and J are TRBV2 and TRBJ1-2, with D unclear. Germline CDR1 reads SNHLY; CDR2 reads FYNNEI. V lost 1 base to trimming and J lost 1 base, with 7 bases between them. The CDR3 is 14 residues long. In DNA, the CDR3 is TGTGCCAGCAGTGAAGAAACGAGTAACTATGGCTACACCTTC. Its translation is CASSEETSNYGYTF.

This clonotype was found a few times. The chain uses TRBV29-1 and TRBJ2-1, with 8 bases matching TRBD1. The V gene end was trimmed by 7 bases and the J gene end by 3 bases; junction bases not matched to a gene: 5. The length of the CDR3 is 13 residues. Germline-derived CDR1 and CDR2 are SQVTM and ANQGSEA. The CDR3 DNA sequence: TGCAGCGCCCGGACAGGGATCTACAATGAGCAGTTCTTC. Protein sequence: CSARTGIYNEQFF.

This clonotype was counted between two and nine times. V usage is TRBV6-6 and J usage is TRBJ2-1, with TRBD2 matching over 7 bases. The CDR3 covers 16 residues. Germline trimming cut 0 bases from V and 5 bases from J; bases unmatched to any gene: 7. Germline V gene sequence: CDR1 MNHNY, CDR2 SVGAGI (reference sequence). The CDR3 DNA sequence: TGTGCCAGCAGTTACTCGACGTGGGCGGGGGACAATGAGCAGTTCTTC. Protein sequence: CASSYSTWAGDNEQFF.

The chain's CDR3 is CASSQADLGELFF. For the CDR3, the DNA is TGTGCCAGCAGCCAGGCCGACCTCGGGGAGCTGTTTTTT. This chain links TRBV7-9 with TRBJ2-2; D call uncertain. V dropped 5 bases and J dropped 7 bases, with 11 bases sitting between them. This CDR3 is built from 13 residues. The V gene's germline CDR1 is SEHNR and CDR2 FQNEAQ (reference sequence).